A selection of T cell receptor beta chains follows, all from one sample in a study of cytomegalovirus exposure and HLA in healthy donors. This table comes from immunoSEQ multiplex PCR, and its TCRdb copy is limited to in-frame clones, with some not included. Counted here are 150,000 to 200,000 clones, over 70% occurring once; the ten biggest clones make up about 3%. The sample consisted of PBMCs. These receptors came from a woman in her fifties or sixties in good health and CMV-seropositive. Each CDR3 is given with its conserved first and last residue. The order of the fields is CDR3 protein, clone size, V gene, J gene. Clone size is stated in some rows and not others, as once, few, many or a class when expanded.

CASSLVGGARETQYF	NA	TRBV7-7	TRBJ2-5
CASTLKVAGYGYTF	NA	TRBV19	TRBJ1-2
CASSLDRDQPQHF	NA	TRBV2	TRBJ1-5
CASSQSAASKTRDRAPQETQYF	NA	TRBV23-1	TRBJ2-5
CASSSGYHEQYF	NA	TRBV2	TRBJ2-7
CASSPRQPLVREQYF	NA	TRBV27	TRBJ2-7
CASRPYTRGEQYF	NA	TRBV6-5	TRBJ2-7
CASSPGQGGLEQFF	NA	TRBV14	TRBJ2-1
CASSQASQGWSAFF	NA	TRBV14	TRBJ1-1
CASSLRPLRQPLGTEAFF	NA	TRBV7-3	TRBJ1-1
CASSFSPDSAYEQYF	NA	TRBV6-5	TRBJ2-7
CAWSVGMDSHSGNTIYF	NA	TRBV30	TRBJ1-3
CSVSGTDSGNTIYF	NA	TRBV29-1	TRBJ1-3
CASSLWGGEQFF	NA	TRBV5-4	TRBJ2-1
CASSILTGGYTF	few	TRBV19	TRBJ1-2
CASSPQGAREKLFF	NA	TRBV6-1	TRBJ1-4
CASSLGGYQPQHF	NA	TRBV5-5	TRBJ1-5
CARSLGGNQPQHF	NA	TRBV5-3	TRBJ1-5
CASSLPGVDEAFF	NA	TRBV5-1	TRBJ1-1
CASSYSGSSYEQYF	NA	TRBV5-1	TRBJ2-7
CASSEEFRGTGELFF	NA	TRBV6-1	TRBJ2-2
CASSYGSGGTEKTQYF	NA	TRBV6-5	TRBJ2-5
CASSYGQTPRIF	few	TRBV5-1	TRBJ2-1